Each of the 5 T cell receptor beta chains below was sequenced from the same sample in a study of cytomegalovirus exposure and HLA in healthy donors. The PCR ran on 60 Vbeta and 13 Jbeta primers. Assay: immunoSEQ multiplex PCR; the TCRdb copy retains only in-frame clones and omits some. The top ten hold about 1.5% of the sample, which has approximately 160,000 clones, 77% seen once. Sequenced: PBMCs. The receptors come from a woman younger than 45 in good health and CMV-seropositive.

The genes are TRBV7-9 and TRBJ2-1, with 7 positions matching TRBD2. The CDR3 is 16 residues long. V lost 1 base to trimming and J lost 4 bases; unmatched junction nucleotides: 7. CDR1 SEHNR and CDR2 FQNEAQ come from the germline V gene (reference sequence). The CDR3 loop is CASSLGLAVGYNEQFF. CDR3 bases: TGTGCCAGCAGCTTAGGGCTAGCGGTCGGATACAATGAGCAGTTCTTC.

The V and J genes are TRBV2 and TRBJ2-3, with TRBD1 as a possible D gene (7 bases). This CDR3 contains 15 residues. V was shortened by 6 bases and J by 2 bases, with 15 bases between the two germline ends. Per the germline V gene, CDR1 is SNHLY and CDR2 is FYNNEI. The DNA of the CDR3 is TGTGCCAGCAGGCCCTTCAGGGGGGTCACAGATACGCAGTATTTT. Encoded protein: CASRPFRGVTDTQYF. The full variable domain, completed using reference TRBV2 and TRBJ2-3, is EPEVTQTPSHQVTQMGQEVILRCVPISNHLYFYWYRQILGQKVEFLVSFYNNEISEKSEIFDDQFSVERPDGSNFTLKIRSTKLEDSAMYFCASRPFRGVTDTQYFGPGTRLTVL.

The V gene is TRBV30, the J gene TRBJ2-1, with 7 bases lining up with TRBD1. The V gene's germline CDR1 is GTSNPN and CDR2 SVGIG (reference sequence). The trim removed 3 bases at V and 4 bases at J, leaving 9 bases unmatched. This CDR3 spans 15 amino acids. The CDR3 sequence is CAWSYGQDTYNEQFF. In DNA form, the CDR3 reads TGTGCCTGGAGCTATGGACAGGATACATACAATGAGCAGTTCTTC.

This clone occurred a few times. V is TRBV15 and J is TRBJ2-7; TRBD1 is a possible D gene (5 bases). Trimming removed 1 base at V and 3 bases at J, with 28 bases between. The V gene's germline CDR1 is LNHNV and CDR2 YYDKDF (reference sequence). This CDR3 is built from 20 residues. The CDR3, as DNA: TGTGCCACCAGCAGAGCCCCCCCCGAGACAGTAGTAGGGCTGCACTACGAGCAGTACTTC. This translates into CATSRAPPETVVGLHYEQYF.

To note about this clone: This sample also contains other DNA sequences that code for the same CDR3. The gene calls are TRBV7-2 and TRBJ2-5; D gene uncertain. With 1 base removed from V and 4 bases from J, the gap between germline ends came to 10 bases. From germline, CDR1 is SGHTA and CDR2 FQGNSA. This CDR3 has 14 residues. The CDR3 DNA reads as TGTGCCAGCAGCTTAGAACTTGTCGGAGAGACCCAGTACTTC. Protein: CASSLELVGETQYF.